This TCR beta chain was identified in a study of T cell repertoires in cytomegalovirus infection. TCRdb re-called the reads with MiXCR, one entry per CDR3 protein. The sample has a few hundred thousand distinct CDR3 sequences, roughly 23% seen once; the top ten hold about 18%. V lost 4 bases and J 1 base, leaving 7 bases between the germline ends. The CDR3 sequence is 13 residues long. CDR1 is SGHTA and CDR2 is FQGTGA in the germline V gene. The sequenced material came from CD8+ T cells from PBMCs. The TCR sequence derives from a human donor in good health (CMV status not recorded). Some clones in this sample may be carry-over from other donors' samples. The rearrangement joins TRBV7-3 to TRBJ1-1, with a tentative D call TRBD1 (6 bases). The DNA of the CDR3 is TGTGCCAGCAGCTCGGACAGGAACACTGAAGCTTTCTTT. Amino acid sequence: CASSSDRNTEAFF.